This T cell receptor (beta chain) was captured by sequencing in a study of monozygotic twins with inflammatory bowel disease. Study-wide results and limits: By inverse Simpson index, TCRbeta diversity was lower in IBD patients than in healthy co-twins.

As regards this clonotype: The antigen is not known.

With the 5' RACE reads reprocessed, TCRdb shows one record per CDR3 protein and no DNA. Its table records some 440,000 distinct CDR3 sequences. Material: blood. The receptor's source is a human donor with ulcerative colitis or Crohn's disease, or a healthy co-twin of an affected twin (not recorded which).

CDR3 in amino acids: CASSPQAEGVGYTF. The chain combines TRBV7-9 with TRBJ1-2; TCRdb gives TRBD1 as the D gene, but with no DNA this cannot be confirmed. Germline V gene sequence: CDR1 SEHNR, CDR2 FQNEAQ (reference sequence). The CDR3 has 14 residues.